The T cell receptor (beta chain) under discussion was sequenced for a study of blood T cell repertoires in COVID-19 (TCRdb year 2020). Regarding the complete study: Collaborator samples came from the United States, Italy and Spain and covered acute and convalescent phases of COVID-19. The samples were drawn from two sources: the first 160 participants of the ongoing ImmuneRACE study, and fewer than 1,500 subjects contributed by 6 global collaborators. Subjects who had been exposed to COVID-19, were actively infected with it, or had recovered from it provided the deeply sampled blood TCRbeta repertoires that made up the dataset. The material from the prospective study consisted of cDNA or gDNA derived from T cells, B-cell-depleted T cells, or PBMCs. Where available, HLA class I and class II types were taken from metadata supplied by the sample provider and were not determined by assay-based typing. Nearly every sample came with metadata listing a de-identified subject ID, COVID-19 status, age in years and sex. The repertoires were released in a freely available public database meant as a resource for research on the immune response to SARS-CoV-2. The research as a whole found: Clinical and demographic metadata were provided uncurated, with the amount varying by source and participant.

This clone was observed a single time. The target of this receptor is not known. No base-level quality is on record; no much larger clone is a single base apart. In Seattle, one collaborating source enrolled patients while the infection was active and tracked those patients longitudinally over the course of disease. Each collaborating institution followed its own protocols to collect whole blood in K2EDTA tubes. Collaborator samples were shipped for TCRbeta analysis as frozen whole blood, isolated PBMCs, or DNA extracted from either sample type. The germline V and J ends show losses of 1 base and 4 bases respectively, and no gene match explains 3 bases of the junction. The CDR3, from cysteine to phenylalanine, totals 14 residues. Only CDR3 DNA is held: 42 bases, read in frame from base 1. The CDR1 and CDR2 encoded by the germline V gene are SGHTA and FQGNSA. TCRbeta CDR3 regions were amplified from genomic DNA using the immunoSEQ Assay, a bias-controlled multiplex PCR. In the original analysis: The number of nucleated cells in each sample was estimated by amplification of reference gene primers within the assay. To quantify the absolute abundance of each unique TCRbeta CDR3 rearrangement, sequence reads were collapsed and filtered. For each sample, productive Simpson clonality was calculated as the square root of Simpson's diversity index across productive rearrangements. Held by TCRdb, this immuneACCESS table contains in-frame sequences only and omits some clones. Under half of the omission traces to an unresolved V gene where checked; the cause of the rest is unknown. V and J calls and clone size are as listed in that table; D and trimming were resolved from the DNA. Present in this sample are fewer than 700,000 clones, 85% to 90% of which were seen just once. Clones ranked in the top ten supply 7.8% of the sample.

The chain uses TRBV7-2 and TRBJ2-7, and 8 bases in between align with TRBD2. The TCR comes from a woman in her forties or fifties with COVID-19, enrolled during active disease. The material sequenced was peripheral blood. The CDR3 amino acid sequence is: CASSLGQRGYEQYF. The base sequence is TGTGCCAGCAGCTTAGGTCAGCGGGGGTACGAGCAGTACTTC.